One and the same sample provided the 2 T cell receptor beta chains below, sequenced in a study of regulatory T cells in long-lasting Graves disease. The time point was: newly diagnosed GD, antithyroid drugs for less than 3 months. TCR sequences were obtained from RNA taken from PBMCs. Both iRepertoire HTBI primers and Arm-PCR of CDR3 regions were used to build the TCR beta libraries. Each CDR3 protein gets one entry after TCRdb re-called the multiplex PCR reads with MiXCR. The data show roughly 420,000 distinct CDR3 sequences, around 15% seen once. The same specimen was also included in a second study, on T cells in Graves' hyperthyroidism and ophthalmopathy.

Sequencing was performed on peripheral blood mononuclear cells (PBMCs), taken at new diagnosis, from a patient treated with antithyroid drugs. These TCRs come from a woman aged 25-40 years with Graves disease.

This clonotype appeared many times. J is TRBJ2-7 and V is TRBV5-1, with D unclear. The CDR3 extends over 13 amino acids. V gave up 4 bases and J gave up 0 bases, with 8 bases separating them. Germline CDR1 is SGHRS and CDR2 is YFSETQ. CDR3: CASSESNSYEQYF. The CDR3 DNA reads as TGCGCCAGCAGCGAGAGTAACTCCTACGAGCAGTACTTC.

The sample holds many counts of this clonotype. The chain is built from TRBV28 and TRBJ1-5; TRBD1 is a possible D gene (6 bases). Germline loops: CDR1 MDHEN, CDR2 SYDVKM. V was shortened by 4 bases and J by 6 bases, with 10 bases between the two germline ends. The CDR3 loop spans 13 amino acids. This chain's CDR3 is CASSSGGAQPQHF. The DNA for the CDR3 is TGTGCCAGCAGTTCCGGGGGGGCTCAGCCCCAGCATTTT.